The clone carrying this T cell receptor (beta chain) appeared a few times. The data belong to a study of blood T cell repertoires in COVID-19. The wider study: Collection of acute and convalescent COVID-19 samples took place in the United States, Italy and Spain. Nucleic acid was either cDNA or gDNA, and it came from T cells, B-cell-depleted T cells, or PBMCs.

The CDR3 runs 15 residues. Germline V gives CDR1 MDHEN, CDR2 SYDVKM. Unmatched junction bases numbered 8, after V lost 8 bases and J lost 4 bases. Original processing methods: Estimation of nucleated cell counts was performed using reference gene primer amplification. Some clones are missing from TCRdb's copy, which holds only in-frame ones; the method was immunoSEQ multiplex PCR. That table furnishes V, J and clone size, whereas the DNA furnished D and trimming. The repertoire holds 270,000 or so clones, 85% seen once, with more than 10% in the top ten. The sequenced material came from peripheral blood. The origin of this receptor is a human donor in a cohort sampled during active COVID-19. The chain carries TRBV28 and TRBJ1-5; 10 bases fit TRBD1. In DNA form, the CDR3 reads TGTGCCAGCGGAGGCTGGACAGGGGGTAATCAGCCCCAGCATTTT. Its translation is CASGGWTGGNQPQHF.